This T cell receptor beta chain appears in the sequencing data of a study of T cell repertoires in cytomegalovirus infection. Background on the study: An indication of both CMV infection and matching HLA type came from public TCR beta signatures. The study's findings and limits: HLA-C-restricted CMV-specific TCR beta clonotypes prevailed in the ex vivo response. Frequencies of public TCR beta families were cumulated, and this identified carriers of CMV plus the relevant HLA.

TCRdb recomputed calls from the reads with MiXCR, one row per CDR3 protein. Of a few hundred thousand distinct CDR3 sequences in the sample, approximately 25% were seen once. CDR1 is MNHNY and CDR2 is SVGAGI in the germline V gene (reference sequence). Trimming pared 4 bases from V and 5 bases from J, leaving 14 bases between. CDR3 length: 14 residues. This clonotype was seen a few times. The antigen is undetermined. This clonotype was sampled from a human donor in good health (CMV status not recorded). Some clones in this sample may be carry-over from other donors' samples. The sequencing sample was made of PBMCs. V is TRBV6-6 and J is TRBJ2-5; D perhaps matches TRBD1 (5 bases). The CDR3 reads CASSFQGFGETQYF. The CDR3 DNA sequence: TGTGCCAGCAGTTTCCAGGGTTTTGGGGAGACCCAGTACTTC.